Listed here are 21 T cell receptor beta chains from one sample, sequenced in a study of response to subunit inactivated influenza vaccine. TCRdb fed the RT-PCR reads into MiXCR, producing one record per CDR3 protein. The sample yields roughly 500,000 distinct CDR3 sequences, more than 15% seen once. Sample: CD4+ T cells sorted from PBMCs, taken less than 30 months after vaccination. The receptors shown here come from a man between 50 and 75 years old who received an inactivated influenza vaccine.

CDR3 region: CASSDRQGSGELFF. In DNA, the CDR3 is TGTGCCAGCAGTGACCGACAGGGTTCCGGGGAGCTGTTTTTT. The chain uses TRBV25-1 and TRBJ2-2; 7 nucleotides align to TRBD1. The CDR3 covers 14 residues. Trimming took 3 bases from V and 6 from J; bases not matched to a gene: 4. Germline lookup yields CDR1 MGHDK and CDR2 SYGVNS.

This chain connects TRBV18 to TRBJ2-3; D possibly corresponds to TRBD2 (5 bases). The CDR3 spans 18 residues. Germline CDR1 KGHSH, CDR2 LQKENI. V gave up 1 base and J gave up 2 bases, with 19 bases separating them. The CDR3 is CASSPRGQAVFPTDTQYF. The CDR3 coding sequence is TGTGCCAGCTCACCACGTGGTCAAGCGGTGTTTCCCACAGATACGCAGTATTTT. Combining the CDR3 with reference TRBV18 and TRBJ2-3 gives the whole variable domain NAGVMQNPRHLVRRRGQEARLRCSPMKGHSHVYWYRQLPEEGLKFMVYLQKENIIDESGMPKERFSAEFPKEGPSILRIQQVVRGDSAAYFCASSPRGQAVFPTDTQYFGPGTRLTVL.

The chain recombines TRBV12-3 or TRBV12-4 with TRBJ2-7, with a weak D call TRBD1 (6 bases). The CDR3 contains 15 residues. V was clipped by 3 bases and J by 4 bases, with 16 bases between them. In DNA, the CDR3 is TGTGCCAGCAGTTTGGGCAGGGGAATAAGATACGAGCAGTACTTC. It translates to CASSLGRGIRYEQYF.

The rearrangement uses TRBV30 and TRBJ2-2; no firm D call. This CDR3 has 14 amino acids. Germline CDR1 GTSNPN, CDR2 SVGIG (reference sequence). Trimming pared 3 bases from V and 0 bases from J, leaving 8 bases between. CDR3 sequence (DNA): TGTGCCTGGAGAAGAGCAGCGAACACCGGGGAGCTGTTTTTT. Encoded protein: CAWRRAANTGELFF.

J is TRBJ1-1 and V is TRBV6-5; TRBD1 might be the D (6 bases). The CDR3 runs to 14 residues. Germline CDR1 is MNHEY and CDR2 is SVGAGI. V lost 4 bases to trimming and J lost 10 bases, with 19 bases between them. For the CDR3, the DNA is TGTGCCAGCAGTTCCGGACAGACGAGGTCGAGAGCTTTCTTT. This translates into CASSSGQTRSRAFF.

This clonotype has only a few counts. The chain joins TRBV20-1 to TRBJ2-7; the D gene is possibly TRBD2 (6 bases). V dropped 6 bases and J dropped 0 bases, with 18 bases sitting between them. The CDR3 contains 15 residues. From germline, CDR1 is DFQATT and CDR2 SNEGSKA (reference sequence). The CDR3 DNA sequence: TGCAGTGCCACCCGGGGAGGAGGGTACTCCTACGAGCAGTACTTC. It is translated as CSATRGGGYSYEQYF.

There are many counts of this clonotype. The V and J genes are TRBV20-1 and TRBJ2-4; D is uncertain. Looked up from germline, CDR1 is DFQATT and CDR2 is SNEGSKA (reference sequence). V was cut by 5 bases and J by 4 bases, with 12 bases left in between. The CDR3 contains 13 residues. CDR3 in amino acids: CSADRWPKNIQYF. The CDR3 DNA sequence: TGCAGTGCTGATCGATGGCCTAAAAACATTCAGTACTTC.

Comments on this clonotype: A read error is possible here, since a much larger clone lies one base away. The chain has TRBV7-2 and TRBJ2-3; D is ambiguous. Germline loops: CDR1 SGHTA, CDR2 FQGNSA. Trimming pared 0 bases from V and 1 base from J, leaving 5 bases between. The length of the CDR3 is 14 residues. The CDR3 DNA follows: TGTGCCAGCAGCTTAGCAATGGGCACAGATACGCAGTATTTT. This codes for CASSLAMGTDTQYF.

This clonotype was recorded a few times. In nucleotides, the CDR3 is TGCGCCAGCAGCTTGGCCACTGGGGGGGGTTACAATGAGCAGTTCTTC. As protein: CASSLATGGGYNEQFF. The chain couples TRBV5-1 to TRBJ2-1, with TRBD2 identical over 7 bases. In germline, CDR1 is SGHRS, CDR2 YFSETQ. V shed 0 bases, J shed 4 bases, and the junction held 7 bases outside the gene matches. This CDR3 has 16 amino acids.

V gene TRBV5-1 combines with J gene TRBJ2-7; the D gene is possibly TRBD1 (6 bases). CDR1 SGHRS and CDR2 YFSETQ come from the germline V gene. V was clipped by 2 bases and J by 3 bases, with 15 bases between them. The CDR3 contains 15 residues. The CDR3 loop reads CASSFRTGQIYEQYF. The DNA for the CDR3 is TGCGCCAGCAGCTTTAGAACAGGGCAGATCTACGAGCAGTACTTC.

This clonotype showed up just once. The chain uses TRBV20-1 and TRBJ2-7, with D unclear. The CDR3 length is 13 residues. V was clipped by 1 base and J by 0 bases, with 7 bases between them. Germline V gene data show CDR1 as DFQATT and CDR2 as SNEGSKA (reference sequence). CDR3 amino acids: CSARGVLSYEQYF. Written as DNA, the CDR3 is TGCAGTGCTAGAGGAGTTCTCTCCTACGAGCAGTACTTC.

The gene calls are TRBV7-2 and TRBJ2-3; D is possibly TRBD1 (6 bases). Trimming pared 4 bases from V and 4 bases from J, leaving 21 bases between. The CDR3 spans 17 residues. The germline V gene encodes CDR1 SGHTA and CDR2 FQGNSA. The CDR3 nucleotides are TGTGCCAGCAGCTCAGGGGTATTAGGTGGTTTGGCAGATACGCAGTATTTT. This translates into CASSSGVLGGLADTQYF.

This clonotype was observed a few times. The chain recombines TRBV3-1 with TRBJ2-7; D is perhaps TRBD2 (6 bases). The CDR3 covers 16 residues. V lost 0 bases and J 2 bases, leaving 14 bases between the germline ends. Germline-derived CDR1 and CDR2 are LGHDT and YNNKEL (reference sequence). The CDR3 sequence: CASSQDKLRLAYEQYF. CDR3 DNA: TGTGCCAGCAGCCAAGATAAATTGAGACTAGCCTACGAGCAGTACTTC.

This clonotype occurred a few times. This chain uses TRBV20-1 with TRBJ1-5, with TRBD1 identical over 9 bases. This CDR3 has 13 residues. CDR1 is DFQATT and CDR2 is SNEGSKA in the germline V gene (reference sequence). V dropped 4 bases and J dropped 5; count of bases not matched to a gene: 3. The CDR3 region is CSAKRTGDQPQHF. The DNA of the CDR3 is TGCAGTGCTAAGAGGACAGGGGATCAGCCCCAGCATTTT.

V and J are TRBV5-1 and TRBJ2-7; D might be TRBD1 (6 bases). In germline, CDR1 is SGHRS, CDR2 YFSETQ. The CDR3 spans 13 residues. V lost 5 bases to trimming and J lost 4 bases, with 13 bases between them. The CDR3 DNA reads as TGCGCCAGCAGTCTGGGGGCGCGGTACGAGCAGTACTTC. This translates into CASSLGARYEQYF. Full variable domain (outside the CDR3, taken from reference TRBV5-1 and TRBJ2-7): KAGVTQTPRYLIKTRGQQVTLSCSPISGHRSVSWYQQTPGQGLQFLFEYFSETQRNKGNFPGRFSGRQFSNSRSEMNVSTLELGDSALYLCASSLGARYEQYFGPGTRLTVT.

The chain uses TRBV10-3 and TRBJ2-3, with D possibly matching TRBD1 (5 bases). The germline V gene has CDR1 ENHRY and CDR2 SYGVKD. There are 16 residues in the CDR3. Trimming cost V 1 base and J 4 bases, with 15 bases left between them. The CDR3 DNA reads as TGTGCCATCAGTGAGTGGTCAGGGCGTGAGGCAGATACGCAGTATTTT. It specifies CAISEWSGREADTQYF.

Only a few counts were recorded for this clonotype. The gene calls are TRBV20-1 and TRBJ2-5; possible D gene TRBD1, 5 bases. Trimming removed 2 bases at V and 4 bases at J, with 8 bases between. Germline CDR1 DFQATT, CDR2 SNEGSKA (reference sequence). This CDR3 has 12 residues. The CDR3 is CSARQGIETQYF. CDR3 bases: TGCAGTGCTAGACAGGGAATAGAGACCCAGTACTTC.

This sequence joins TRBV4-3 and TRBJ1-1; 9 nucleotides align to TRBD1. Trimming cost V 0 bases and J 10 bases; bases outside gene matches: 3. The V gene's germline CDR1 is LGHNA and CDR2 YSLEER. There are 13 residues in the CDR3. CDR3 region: CASSQEGQGAAFF. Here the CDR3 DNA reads TGCGCCAGCAGCCAAGAGGGACAGGGCGCAGCTTTCTTT.

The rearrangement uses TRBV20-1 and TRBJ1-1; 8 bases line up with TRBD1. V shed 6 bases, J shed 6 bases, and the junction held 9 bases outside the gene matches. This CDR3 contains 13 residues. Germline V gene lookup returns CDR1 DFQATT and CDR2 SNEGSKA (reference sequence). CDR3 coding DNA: TGCAGTGCCATGACAGGGGTCCTCTCTGAAGCTTTCTTT. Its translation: CSAMTGVLSEAFF.

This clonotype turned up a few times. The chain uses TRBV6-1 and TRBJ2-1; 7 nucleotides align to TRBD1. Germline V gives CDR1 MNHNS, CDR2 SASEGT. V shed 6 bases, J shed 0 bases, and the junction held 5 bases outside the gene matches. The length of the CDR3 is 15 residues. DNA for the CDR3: TGTGCCAGCAGCCCGACAGGGTACTCCTACAATGAGCAGTTCTTC. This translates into CASSPTGYSYNEQFF.

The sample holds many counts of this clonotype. As DNA, the CDR3 is TGCGCCAGCAATGCTCAGGGCACGAACACCGGGGAGCTGTTTTTT. Residues: CASNAQGTNTGELFF. This chain joins TRBV5-1 and TRBJ2-2; a possible D gene is TRBD1 (5 bases). Germline V CDR1 and CDR2: SGHRS, YFSETQ. V lost 6 bases, J lost 0 bases, and 12 bases lay in between. This CDR3 is built from 15 residues.